One sample yielded the 14 T cell receptor beta chains listed below, sequenced in a study of tumor-infiltrating lymphocytes in primary liver carcinoma (dated by TCRdb to 2016 to 2017). Without any cell sorting, total RNA and DNA were co-extracted from about 20-30 mg of bulk tissue using the AllPrep DNA/RNA mini kit. Sequencing used an Illumina HiSeq 2500. Starting from 450 to 500 ng total RNA, TCRbeta-specific cDNA was produced by reverse transcription with a constant-region primer and ProtoScript II reverse transcriptase. TCRbeta libraries were built with three nested multiplex PCR rounds, a slightly modified ARM-PCR procedure. Each of the first two PCR rounds ran for about 9 cycles and used multiplex TRBV1-TRBV30 forward primers together with a Cbeta reverse primer. TCRdb reran the public reads through fastp at Q25 and MiXCR, keeping productive beta chains. Duplicate CDR3 protein sequences are folded into a single record with the most common DNA and genes. Across this sample there are approximately 120,000 distinct CDR3 sequences, with 55% to 75% seen only once. 7.5% to 8.5% of the sample is in the top ten clones.

Sequenced input: liver tumor tissue from sampling region 3. Explained via the paper, the cell subset or site label denotes: tumor region T3, left-lateral pole. These receptor sequences come from a woman in her fifties or sixties with primary liver carcinoma and hepatitis B virus infection.

For this clonotype: No conserved phenylalanine or tryptophan ends this CDR3, so it is likely a read error. J is TRBJ1-5 and V is TRBV29-1; 9 bases match TRBD1. CDR1 is SQVTM, CDR2 ANQGSEA, per germline. CDR3 length: 12 amino acids. CDR3 DNA: TGCAGTGTTCGGACAGGGGATCAGCCCCAGCATTAT. Amino acids: CSVRTGDQPQHY.

Of note for this clonotype: This may come from a read error, since a much larger clone is one base off. The chain employs TRBV13 and TRBJ1-2; tentative D call: TRBD1 (6 bases). From germline, CDR1 is PRHDT and CDR2 FYEKMQ (reference sequence). The CDR3 runs 13 residues. V lost 5 bases to trimming and J lost 4 bases, with 11 bases between them. Here the CDR3 reads CASSPVDSYGYTF. DNA of the CDR3: TGTGCCAGCAGCCCAGTGGACAGCTATGGCTACACCTTC.

This clonotype has a single count. This may come from a read error, since a much larger clone is one base off. The CDR3 coding sequence is TGTGCCAACAGTGAATTGATAGGGTCCGCAGATACGCAGTATTTT. Its protein is CANSELIGSADTQYF. The V call is TRBV6-1, the J call TRBJ2-3; D is undetermined. CDR3 length equals 15 residues. Germline V gene data show CDR1 as MNHNS and CDR2 as SASEGT.

Only one count was recorded for this clonotype. An end of the junction differs from the germline gene, which may be a read error. The V call is TRBV29-1, the J call TRBJ2-2, with D possibly matching TRBD2 (6 bases). The CDR3 is 14 residues long. The germline V gene has CDR1 SQVTM and CDR2 ANQGSEA. The CDR3 DNA follows: TGCAGCACCAAAGGGGACTTGAACACCGGGGAGCCGTTTTTT. Amino acids: CSTKGDLNTGEPFF.

As regards this clonotype: A much larger clone sits a single nucleotide away, making a read error possible. The chain is built from TRBV6-1 and TRBJ1-2; 9 bases match TRBD1. CDR3 length: 15 residues. V trimming: 7 bases; J trimming: 4 bases; junction bases outside the gene matches: 10. The germline V gene has CDR1 MNHNS and CDR2 SASEGT. CDR3 sequence: CASNQNRGHGYGYTF. The CDR3 DNA is TGTGCCAGCAACCAAAACAGGGGGCATGGCTATGGCTACACCTTC.

As concerns this clonotype: Mismatch with germline at one junction end may stem from a read error. CDR3 loop: CCVKPTRGSSYEQYF. The CDR3 region has the DNA TGCTGCGTTAAGCCGACTAGAGGGAGTTCCTACGAGCAGTACTTC. The J gene is TRBJ2-7, the V gene TRBV29-1; tentative D call: TRBD2 (6 bases). CDR3 size: 15 residues. CDR1 SQVTM and CDR2 ANQGSEA come from the germline V gene.

Concerning this clonotype itself: It may be a read error: a sequence one base away is much more abundant. The chain recombines TRBV6-6 with TRBJ2-5; tentatively, D is TRBD2 (6 bases). V gave up 2 bases and J gave up 4 bases, with 14 bases separating them. Germline CDR1 MNHNY, CDR2 SVGAGI (reference sequence). The CDR3 has 15 amino acids. As DNA, the CDR3 is TGTGCCAGCAGTTACCCTCAAACGGGAGTAGAGACCCAGTACTTC. Its protein is CASSYPQTGVETQYF.

The sample holds many counts of this clonotype. V gene TRBV10-2 combines with J gene TRBJ1-4; 7 bases are shared with TRBD1. The CDR3 runs to 16 residues. J gave up 2 bases and V 4 bases, and 7 bases lay outside the gene matches. The germline V gene has CDR1 WSHSY and CDR2 SAAADI. DNA for the CDR3: TGCGCCAGCAGTGTTCTGGACAGGAACACTAATGAAAAACTGTTTTTT. It is translated as CASSVLDRNTNEKLFF.

This clonotype was recorded once. A read error is possible here, since a much larger clone lies one base away. The rearrangement joins TRBV4-1 to TRBJ1-2; D not resolved. This CDR3 contains 16 residues. Germline V gene lookup returns CDR1 MGHRA and CDR2 YSYEKL. The CDR3 DNA reads as TGCGCCGGCAGCCCCCTCGGCCGGAATTCTTACGATGGCTACACCTTC. Protein sequence: CAGSPLGRNSYDGYTF.

This chain links TRBV7-9 with TRBJ1-2; D unresolved. Deletions cut 0 bases from V and 10 bases from J, with 27 bases between. The germline gives CDR1 SEHNR, CDR2 FQNEAQ (reference sequence). The CDR3 contains 18 residues. DNA for the CDR3: TGTGCCAGCAGCTTAGCAACGAGCGGCAGCTTTTTCTTTTCAGCCTACACCTTC. It is translated as CASSLATSGSFFFSAYTF.

Details on this clonotype: A junction boundary mismatches the germline segment, possibly from a read error. The rearrangement uses TRBV11-3 and TRBJ2-3; the D gene is possibly TRBD1 (5 bases). The CDR3 loop spans 14 amino acids. Germline V gene sequence: CDR1 SGHNT, CDR2 YENEEA. The CDR3 loop reads CASSHRTSTDMQYF. CDR3 coding DNA: TGTGCCAGCAGCCATCGGACAAGCACAGATATGCAGTATTTC.

In its sample, this clonotype was seen once. This chain links TRBV21-1 with TRBJ1-6; the tabulated D call, TRBD1, remains unverified against the DNA. TRBV21-1 is a listed pseudogene. The CDR3 has 13 amino acids. CDR3 in DNA: TGTGCCAGCAGCAAGGAGGGGCGTTCACCCCTCCACTTT. Protein sequence: CASSKEGRSPLHF.

Details on this clonotype: An end of the junction differs from the germline gene, which may be a read error. The chain joins TRBV28 to TRBJ2-3, with D uncertain. Germline V gives CDR1 MDHEN, CDR2 SYDVKM. The CDR3 is 15 amino acids. CDR3 sequence: CASSFPSYSTDAQYF. CDR3 nucleotides: TGTGCCAGCAGTTTCCCATCATATAGCACAGATGCGCAGTATTTT.

With regard to this clonotype: This may arise from a read error, as a much more abundant clone is one base away. The chain links TRBV5-6 to TRBJ1-3, with a weak D call TRBD1 (6 bases). Germline loops: CDR1 SGHDT, CDR2 YYEEEE. V lost 0 bases to trimming and J lost 15 bases, with 16 bases between them. The CDR3 spans 13 residues. CDR3 residues: CASSLVRYRVPYF. CDR3 DNA sequence: TGTGCCAGCAGCTTGGTTCGGTACAGGGTCCCATATTTT.